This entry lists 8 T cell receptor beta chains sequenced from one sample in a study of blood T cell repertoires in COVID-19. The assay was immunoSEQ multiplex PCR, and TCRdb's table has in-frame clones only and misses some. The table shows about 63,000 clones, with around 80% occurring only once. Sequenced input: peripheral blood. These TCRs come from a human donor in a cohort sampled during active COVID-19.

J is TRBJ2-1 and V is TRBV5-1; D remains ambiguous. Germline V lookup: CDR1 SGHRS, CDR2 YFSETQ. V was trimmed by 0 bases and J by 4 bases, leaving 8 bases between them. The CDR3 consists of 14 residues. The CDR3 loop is CASSLGGAYNEQFF. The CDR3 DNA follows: TGCGCCAGCAGCTTGGGAGGAGCGTACAATGAGCAGTTCTTC.

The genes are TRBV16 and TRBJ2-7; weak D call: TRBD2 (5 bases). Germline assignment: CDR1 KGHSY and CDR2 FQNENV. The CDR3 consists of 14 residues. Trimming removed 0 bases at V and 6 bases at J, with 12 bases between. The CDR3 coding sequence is TGTGCCAGCAGCCAATCTAGCGTGGGCTCCGAGCAGTACTTC. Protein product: CASSQSSVGSEQYF. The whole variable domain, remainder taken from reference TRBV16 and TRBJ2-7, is GEEVAQTPKHLVRGEGQKAKLYCAPIKGHSYVFWYQQVLKNEFKFLISFQNENVFDETGMPKERFSAKCLPNSPCSLEIQATKLEDSAVYFCASSQSSVGSEQYFGPGTRLTVT.

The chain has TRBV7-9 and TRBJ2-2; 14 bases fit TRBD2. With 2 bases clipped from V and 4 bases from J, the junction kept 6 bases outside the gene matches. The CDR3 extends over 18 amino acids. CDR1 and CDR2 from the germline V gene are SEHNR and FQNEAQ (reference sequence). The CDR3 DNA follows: TGTGCCAGCAGCTTATGGGGACTAGCGGGAGATAGCACCGGGGAGCTGTTTTTT. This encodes CASSLWGLAGDSTGELFF.

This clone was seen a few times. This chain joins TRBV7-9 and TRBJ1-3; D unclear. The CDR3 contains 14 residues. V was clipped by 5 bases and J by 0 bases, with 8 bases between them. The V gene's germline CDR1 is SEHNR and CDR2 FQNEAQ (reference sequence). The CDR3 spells CASSHRGSGNTIYF. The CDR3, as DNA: TGTGCCAGCAGCCACCGGGGCTCTGGAAACACCATATATTTT.

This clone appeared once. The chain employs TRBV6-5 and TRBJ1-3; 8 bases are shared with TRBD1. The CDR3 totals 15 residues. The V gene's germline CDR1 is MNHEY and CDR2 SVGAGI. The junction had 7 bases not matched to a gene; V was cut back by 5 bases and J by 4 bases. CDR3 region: CASSSQGAMGNTIYF. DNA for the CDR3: TGTGCCAGCAGTAGTCAGGGGGCCATGGGAAACACCATATATTTT.

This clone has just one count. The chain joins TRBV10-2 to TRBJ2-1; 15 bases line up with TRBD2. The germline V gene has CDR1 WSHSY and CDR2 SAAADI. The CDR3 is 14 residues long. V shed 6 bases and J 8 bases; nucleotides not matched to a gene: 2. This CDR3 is CASRGLAGGYEQFF. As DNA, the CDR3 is TGCGCCAGCAGGGGACTAGCGGGAGGTTATGAGCAGTTCTTC.

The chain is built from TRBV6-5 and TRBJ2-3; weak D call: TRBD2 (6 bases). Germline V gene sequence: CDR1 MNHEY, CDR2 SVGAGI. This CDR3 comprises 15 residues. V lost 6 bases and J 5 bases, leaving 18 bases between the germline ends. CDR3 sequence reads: CASSRRGSLLDTQYF. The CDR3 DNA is TGTGCCAGCAGCCGCCGGGGGAGTCTGTTAGATACGCAGTATTTT.

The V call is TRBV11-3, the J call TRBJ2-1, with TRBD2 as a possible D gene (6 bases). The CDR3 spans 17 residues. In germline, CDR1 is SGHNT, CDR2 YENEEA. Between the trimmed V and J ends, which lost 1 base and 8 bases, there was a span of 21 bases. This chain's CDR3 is CASSLGSGDLYGHEQFF. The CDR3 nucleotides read TGTGCCAGCAGCTTAGGTAGCGGAGACCTTTATGGGCATGAGCAGTTCTTC.